Listed here are 8 T cell receptor beta chains from one sample, sequenced in a study of T-cell memory formation after mild COVID-19. TCRdb processed the 5' RACE reads anew with MiXCR; each CDR3 protein has one entry. The sample has 150,000 or so distinct CDR3 sequences, 25% seen once. Sequences were obtained from PBMCs or a T cell subset sorted from them (not recorded which). Source of these receptors: an adult woman who had mild COVID-19 (a few samples of this study predate the infection). Cell type and time point are not known.

The chain links TRBV29-1 to TRBJ2-3; D may be TRBD1 or TRBD2 (5 bases each). CDR3 length equals 16 residues. V shed 2 bases and J shed 2 bases, with 17 bases lying between them. CDR1 and CDR2 from the germline V gene are SQVTM and ANQGSEA. In DNA, the CDR3 is TGCAGCGTTGAAACTGGGGCGGGTCGAGACACAGATACGCAGTATTTT. It is translated as CSVETGAGRDTDTQYF.

The chain recombines TRBV29-1 with TRBJ2-1; weak D call: TRBD1 (6 bases). Germline V gene sequence: CDR1 SQVTM, CDR2 ANQGSEA. The CDR3 loop spans 14 amino acids. V lost 3 bases and J 6 bases, leaving 15 bases between the germline ends. Here the CDR3 reads CSVDDRTGINEQFF. DNA for the CDR3: TGCAGCGTTGACGACAGGACGGGGATCAATGAGCAGTTCTTC.

This clonotype has just a few counts. The rearrangement links TRBV15 to TRBJ2-3; 10 bases are a match to TRBD2. V lost 5 bases and J lost 2; bases outside the gene matches: 4. Germline CDR1 and CDR2: LNHNV and YYDKDF (reference sequence). The length of the CDR3 is 15 residues. In DNA, the CDR3 is TGTGCCACCAGCGGGACTAGCGAGGCCACAGATACGCAGTATTTT. It codes for CATSGTSEATDTQYF.

The chain's CDR3 is CASSQDRAGDRTQYF. For the CDR3, the DNA is TGCGCCAGCAGCCAAGATAGGGCCGGGGACCGGACGCAGTACTTC. The chain couples TRBV4-3 to TRBJ2-7; D could derive from TRBD1 or TRBD2 (5 bases each). This CDR3 spans 15 amino acids. The germline V gene has CDR1 LGHNA and CDR2 YSLEER. V lost 0 bases and J lost 9, with 18 bases in between.

This clonotype has more than one count but fewer than ten. This chain links TRBV6-6 with TRBJ2-3; 9 bases are shared with TRBD2. V was pared by 0 bases and J by 0 bases, with 4 bases of the junction left unmatched. The CDR3 length is 17 residues. Germline V gene data show CDR1 as MNHNY and CDR2 as SVGAGI (reference sequence). The CDR3: CASSYSEAGGSTDTQYF. The DNA of the CDR3 is TGTGCCAGCAGTTACTCCGAAGCGGGAGGCAGCACAGATACGCAGTATTTT.

This clonotype was detected only once. The rearrangement uses TRBV5-1 and TRBJ2-7; possible D gene TRBD1, 6 bases. The CDR3 length is 14 residues. Trimming shortened V by 6 bases and J by 1 base, and 14 bases separated the two germline ends. Germline V gives CDR1 SGHRS, CDR2 YFSETQ. DNA for the CDR3: TGCGCCAGCAACAGGGACATCGGATCCTACGAGCAGTACTTC. It codes for CASNRDIGSYEQYF.

This clonotype was counted only a few times. The chain is built from TRBV7-9 and TRBJ2-7, with 8 bases matching TRBD1. J was trimmed by 3 bases and V by 5 bases; bases with no gene match: 6. Germline V CDR1 and CDR2: SEHNR, FQNEAQ (reference sequence). The CDR3 loop spans 14 amino acids. The CDR3 spells CASSPRTGRYEQYF. As DNA, the CDR3 is TGTGCCAGCAGCCCCCGGACAGGGCGCTACGAGCAGTACTTC.

The rearrangement links TRBV24-1 to TRBJ2-3; TRBD2 matches 11 bases. After removal of 6 bases from V and 4 bases from J, the junction contained 8 bases not matched to a gene. Germline V gene lookup returns CDR1 KGHDR and CDR2 SFDVKD. CDR3 length: 16 residues. The CDR3, as DNA: TGTGCCACCAGTCCCCGACTAGCGGGAATCGCAGATACGCAGTATTTT. Amino acid sequence: CATSPRLAGIADTQYF.